This paragraph reports one T cell receptor beta chain. This specimen comes from a study of blood T cell repertoires in COVID-19. The wider study: Acute and convalescent COVID-19 specimens originated in the United States, Italy and Spain. PBMCs, B-cell-depleted T cells, or T cells provided the cDNA or gDNA that made up the material.

The CDR3 extends over 11 amino acids. Germline V gene lookup returns CDR1 MNHEY and CDR2 SVGAGI. With V trimmed by 8 bases and J by 11 bases, 8 bases remained unmatched. This table comes from immunoSEQ multiplex PCR, and its TCRdb copy is limited to in-frame clones, with some not included. The data contain over 400,000 clones, roughly 89% of them singletons. This chain joins TRBV6-5 and TRBJ1-2; TRBD1 aligns across 7 bases. This receptor was obtained from a woman aged 25 to 39 with active or convalescent COVID-19. Sequencing was done on a sample of peripheral blood. The CDR3 sequence: CASWDRQLYTF. The CDR3 nucleotides are TGTGCCAGCTGGGACAGACAACTATACACCTTC.